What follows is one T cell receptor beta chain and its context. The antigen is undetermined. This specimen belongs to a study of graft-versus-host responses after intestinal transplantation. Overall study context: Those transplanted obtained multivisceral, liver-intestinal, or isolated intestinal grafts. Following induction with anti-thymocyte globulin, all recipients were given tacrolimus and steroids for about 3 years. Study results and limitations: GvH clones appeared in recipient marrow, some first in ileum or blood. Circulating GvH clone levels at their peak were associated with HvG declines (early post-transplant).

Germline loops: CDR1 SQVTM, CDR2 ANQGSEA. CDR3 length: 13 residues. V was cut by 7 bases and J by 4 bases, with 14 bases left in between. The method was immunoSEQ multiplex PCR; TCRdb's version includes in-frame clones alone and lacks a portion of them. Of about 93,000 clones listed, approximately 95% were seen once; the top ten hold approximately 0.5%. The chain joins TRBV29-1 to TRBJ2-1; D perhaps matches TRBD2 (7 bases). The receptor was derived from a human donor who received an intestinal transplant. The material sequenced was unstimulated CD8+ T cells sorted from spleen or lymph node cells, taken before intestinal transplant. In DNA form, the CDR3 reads TGCAGCGGAGGACTAGGGGGTTACAATGAGCAGTTCTTC. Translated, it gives CSGGLGGYNEQFF.